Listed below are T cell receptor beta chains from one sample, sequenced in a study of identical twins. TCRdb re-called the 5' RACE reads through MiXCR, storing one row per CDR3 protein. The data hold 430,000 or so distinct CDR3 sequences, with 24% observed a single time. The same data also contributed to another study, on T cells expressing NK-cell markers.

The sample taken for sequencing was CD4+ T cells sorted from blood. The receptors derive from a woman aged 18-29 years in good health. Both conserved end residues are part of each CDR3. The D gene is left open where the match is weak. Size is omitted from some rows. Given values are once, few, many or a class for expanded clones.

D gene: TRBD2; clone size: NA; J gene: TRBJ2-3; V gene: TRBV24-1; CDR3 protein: CATSDPTSGGADTQYF; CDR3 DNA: TGTGCCACCAGTGACCCAACTAGCGGGGGGGCAGATACGCAGTATTTT
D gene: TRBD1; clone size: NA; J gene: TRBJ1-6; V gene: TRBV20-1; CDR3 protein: CSARGTGANSPLHF; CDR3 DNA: TGCAGTGCTAGAGGGACAGGGGCGAATTCACCCCTCCACTTT
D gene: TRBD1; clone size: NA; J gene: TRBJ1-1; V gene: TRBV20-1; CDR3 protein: CSARHLTGGNTEAFF; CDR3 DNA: TGCAGTGCCCGCCACTTGACAGGGGGCAACACTGAAGCTTTCTTT
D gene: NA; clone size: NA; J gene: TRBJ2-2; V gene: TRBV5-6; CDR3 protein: CASSLNGPGAGELFF; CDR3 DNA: TGTGCCAGCAGCTTGAACGGGCCGGGGGCCGGGGAGCTGTTTTTT
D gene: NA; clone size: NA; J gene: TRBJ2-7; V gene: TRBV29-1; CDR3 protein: CSALKGGAQGEQYF; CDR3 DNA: TGCAGCGCCTTGAAAGGAGGGGCGCAGGGGGAGCAGTACTTC
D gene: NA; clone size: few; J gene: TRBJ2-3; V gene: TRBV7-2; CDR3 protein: CASSSWSDTQYF; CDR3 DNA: TGTGCCAGCAGCTCGTGGTCAGATACGCAGTATTTT
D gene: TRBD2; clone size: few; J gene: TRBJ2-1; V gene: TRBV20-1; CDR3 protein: CSARLAGVTEQFF; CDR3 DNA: TGCAGTGCGCGACTAGCGGGAGTGACTGAGCAGTTCTTC
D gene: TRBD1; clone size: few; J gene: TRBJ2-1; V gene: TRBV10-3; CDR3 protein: CAISDRPGTGGLNEQFF; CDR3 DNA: TGTGCCATCAGTGACCGCCCCGGGACAGGGGGCCTCAATGAGCAGTTCTTC
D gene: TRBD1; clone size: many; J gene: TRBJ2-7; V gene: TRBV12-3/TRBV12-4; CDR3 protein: CASSGQTGSYEQYF; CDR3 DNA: TGTGCCAGCAGTGGGCAGACAGGGAGCTACGAGCAGTACTTC
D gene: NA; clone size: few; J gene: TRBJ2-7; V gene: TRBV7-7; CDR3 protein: CASSSDLSYEQYF; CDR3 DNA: TGTGCTAGCAGCTCGGACTTGTCCTACGAGCAGTACTTC
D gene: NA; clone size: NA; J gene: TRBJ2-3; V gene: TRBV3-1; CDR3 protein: CASSPRTETDTQYF; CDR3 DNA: TGTGCCAGCAGCCCCCGTACCGAGACAGATACGCAGTATTTT
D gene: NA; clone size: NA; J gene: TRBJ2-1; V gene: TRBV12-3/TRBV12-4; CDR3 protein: CASSHRTPYDDEQFF; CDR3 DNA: TGTGCCAGCAGTCACAGGACCCCGTACGATGATGAGCAGTTCTTC
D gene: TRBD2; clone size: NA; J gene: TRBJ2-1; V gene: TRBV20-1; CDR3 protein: CSASDLAGSYNEQFF; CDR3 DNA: TGCAGTGCTTCCGACTTAGCGGGCTCCTACAATGAGCAGTTCTTC
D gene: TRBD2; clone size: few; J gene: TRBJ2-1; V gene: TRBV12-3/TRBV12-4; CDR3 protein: CASSPGGGSNEQFF; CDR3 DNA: TGTGCCAGCAGCCCAGGCGGGGGAAGCAATGAGCAGTTCTTC
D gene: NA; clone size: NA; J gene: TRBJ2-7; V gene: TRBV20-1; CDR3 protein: CSAEDSCQYF; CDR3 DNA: TGCAGTGCTGAGGACAGTTGTCAGTACTTC
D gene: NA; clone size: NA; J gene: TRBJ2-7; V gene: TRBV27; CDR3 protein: CASGPGGPNEQYF; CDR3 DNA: TGTGCCAGCGGGCCAGGAGGGCCGAACGAGCAGTACTTC
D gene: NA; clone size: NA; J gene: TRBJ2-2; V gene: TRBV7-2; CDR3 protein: CASSPQGGAAGELFF; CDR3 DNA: TGTGCCAGCAGCCCCCAGGGGGGGGCCGCCGGGGAGCTGTTTTTT
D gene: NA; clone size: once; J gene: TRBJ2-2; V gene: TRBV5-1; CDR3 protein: CASTRGQGTGELFF; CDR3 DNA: TGCGCCAGCACCCGGGGGCAGGGCACCGGGGAGCTGTTTTTT